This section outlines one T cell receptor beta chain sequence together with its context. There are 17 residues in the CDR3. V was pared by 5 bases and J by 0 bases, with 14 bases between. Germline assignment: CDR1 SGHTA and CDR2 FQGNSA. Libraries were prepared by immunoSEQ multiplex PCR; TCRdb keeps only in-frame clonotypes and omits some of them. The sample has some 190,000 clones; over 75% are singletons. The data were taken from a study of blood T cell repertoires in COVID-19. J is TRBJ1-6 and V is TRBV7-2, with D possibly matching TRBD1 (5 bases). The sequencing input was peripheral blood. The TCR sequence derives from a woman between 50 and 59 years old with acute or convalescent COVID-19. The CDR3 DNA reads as TGTGCCAGCAGCCCACGGGGGGAGAGCTCCTATAATTCACCCCTCCACTTT. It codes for CASSPRGESSYNSPLHF.